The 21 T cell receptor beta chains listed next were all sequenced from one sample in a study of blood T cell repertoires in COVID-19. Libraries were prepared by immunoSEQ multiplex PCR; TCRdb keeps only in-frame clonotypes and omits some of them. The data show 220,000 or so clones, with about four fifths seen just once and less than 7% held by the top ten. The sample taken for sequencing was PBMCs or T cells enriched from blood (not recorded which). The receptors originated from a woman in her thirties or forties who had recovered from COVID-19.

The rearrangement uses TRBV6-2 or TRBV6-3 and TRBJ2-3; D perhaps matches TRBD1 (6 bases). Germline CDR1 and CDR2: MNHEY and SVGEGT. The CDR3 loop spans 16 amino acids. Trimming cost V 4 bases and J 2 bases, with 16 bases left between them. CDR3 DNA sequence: TGTGCCAGCAGTTTGAACCAGGGGCTCTACACAGATACGCAGTATTTT. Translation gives CASSLNQGLYTDTQYF.

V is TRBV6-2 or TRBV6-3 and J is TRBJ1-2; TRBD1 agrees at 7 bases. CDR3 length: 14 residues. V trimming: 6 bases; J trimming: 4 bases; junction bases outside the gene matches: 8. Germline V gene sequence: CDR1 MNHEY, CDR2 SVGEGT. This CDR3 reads CASSQNRGGYGYTF. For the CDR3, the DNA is TGTGCCAGCAGCCAAAACAGGGGTGGCTATGGCTACACCTTC.

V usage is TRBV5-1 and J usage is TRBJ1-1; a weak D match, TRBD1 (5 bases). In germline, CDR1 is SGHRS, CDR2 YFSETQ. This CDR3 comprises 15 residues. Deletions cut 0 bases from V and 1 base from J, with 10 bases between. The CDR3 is CASSLVGTENTEAFF. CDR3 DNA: TGCGCCAGCAGCTTGGTAGGGACTGAGAACACTGAAGCTTTCTTT.

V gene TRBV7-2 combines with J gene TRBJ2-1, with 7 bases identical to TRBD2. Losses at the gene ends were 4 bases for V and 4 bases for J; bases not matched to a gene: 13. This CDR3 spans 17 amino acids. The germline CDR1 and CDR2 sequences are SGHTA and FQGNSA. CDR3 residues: CASSSQRRGRAYNEQFF. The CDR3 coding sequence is TGTGCCAGCAGCTCCCAACGACGGGGGAGGGCTTACAATGAGCAGTTCTTC.

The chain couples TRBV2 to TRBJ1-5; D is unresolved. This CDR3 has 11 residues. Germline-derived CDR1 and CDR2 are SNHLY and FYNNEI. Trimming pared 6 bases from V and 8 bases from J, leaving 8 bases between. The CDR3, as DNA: TGTGCCAGCAGAGTTGCGGAGCCCCAGCATTTT. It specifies CASRVAEPQHF.

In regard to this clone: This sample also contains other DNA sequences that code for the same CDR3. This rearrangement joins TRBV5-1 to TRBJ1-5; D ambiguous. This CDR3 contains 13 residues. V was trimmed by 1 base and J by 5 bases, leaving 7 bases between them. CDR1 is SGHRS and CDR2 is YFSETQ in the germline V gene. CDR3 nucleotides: TGCGCCAGCAGCTTGAGCGGGGATCAGCCCCAGCATTTT. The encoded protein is CASSLSGDQPQHF. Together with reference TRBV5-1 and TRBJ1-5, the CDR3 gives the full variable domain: KAGVTQTPRYLIKTRGQQVTLSCSPISGHRSVSWYQQTPGQGLQFLFEYFSETQRNKGNFPGRFSGRQFSNSRSEMNVSTLELGDSALYLCASSLSGDQPQHFGDGTRLSIL.

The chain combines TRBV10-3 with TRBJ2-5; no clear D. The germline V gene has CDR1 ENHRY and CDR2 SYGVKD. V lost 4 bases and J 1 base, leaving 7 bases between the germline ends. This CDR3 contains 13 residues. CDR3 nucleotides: TGTGCCATCAGTGGGAGACCCCAAGAGACCCAGTACTTC. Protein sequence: CAISGRPQETQYF.

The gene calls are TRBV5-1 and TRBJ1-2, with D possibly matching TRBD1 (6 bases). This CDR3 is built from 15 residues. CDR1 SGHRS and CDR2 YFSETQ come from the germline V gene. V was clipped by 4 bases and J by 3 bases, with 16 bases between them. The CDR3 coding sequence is TGCGCCAGCAGCGGTCGGGACACCGGAGACTATGGCTACACCTTC. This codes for CASSGRDTGDYGYTF.

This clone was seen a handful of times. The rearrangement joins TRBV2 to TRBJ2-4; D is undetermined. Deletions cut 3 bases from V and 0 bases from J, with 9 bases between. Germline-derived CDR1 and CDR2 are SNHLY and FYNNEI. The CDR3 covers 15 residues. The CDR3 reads CASSERRIAKNIQYF. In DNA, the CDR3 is TGTGCCAGCAGTGAGAGGAGAATAGCCAAAAACATTCAGTACTTC.

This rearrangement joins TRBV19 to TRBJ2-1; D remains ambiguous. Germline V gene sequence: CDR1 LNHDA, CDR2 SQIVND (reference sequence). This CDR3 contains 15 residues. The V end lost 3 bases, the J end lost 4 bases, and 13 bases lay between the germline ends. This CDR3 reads CASSIFLSRYNEQFF. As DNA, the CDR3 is TGTGCCAGTAGTATTTTCCTCTCCAGGTACAATGAGCAGTTCTTC.

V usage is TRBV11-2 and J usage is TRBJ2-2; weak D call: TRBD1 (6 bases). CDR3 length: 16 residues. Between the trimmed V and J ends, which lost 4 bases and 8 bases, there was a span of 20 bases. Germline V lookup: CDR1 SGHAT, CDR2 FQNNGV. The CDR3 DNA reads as TGTGCCAGCAGCTGGATTTGGGGGCGAGGGGCGGGGGAGCTGTTTTTT. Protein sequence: CASSWIWGRGAGELFF.

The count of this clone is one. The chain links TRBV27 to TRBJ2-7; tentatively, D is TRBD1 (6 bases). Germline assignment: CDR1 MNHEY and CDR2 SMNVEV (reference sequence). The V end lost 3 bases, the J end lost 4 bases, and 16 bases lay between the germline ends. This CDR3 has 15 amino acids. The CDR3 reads CASSFGHTRGYEQYF. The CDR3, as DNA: TGTGCCAGCAGTTTCGGACATACGAGGGGGTACGAGCAGTACTTC.

CDR3 loop: CASSRGQSGELFF. CDR3 nucleotides: TGTGCCAGCAGCCGGGGACAGTCCGGGGAGCTGTTTTTT. The chain uses TRBV3-1 (or the pseudogene TRBV3-2) and TRBJ2-2, with 7 bases that match TRBD1. The CDR3 covers 13 residues. With 4 bases clipped from V and 6 bases from J, the junction kept 2 bases outside the gene matches. Per germline, CDR1 LGHDT and CDR2 YNNKEL (reference sequence).

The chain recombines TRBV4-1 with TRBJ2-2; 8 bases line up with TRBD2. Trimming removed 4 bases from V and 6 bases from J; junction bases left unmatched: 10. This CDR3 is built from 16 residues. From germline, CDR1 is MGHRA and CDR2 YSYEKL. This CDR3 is CASSPGPAGASGELFF. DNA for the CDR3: TGCGCCAGCAGCCCTGGGCCAGCGGGAGCGTCCGGGGAGCTGTTTTTT.

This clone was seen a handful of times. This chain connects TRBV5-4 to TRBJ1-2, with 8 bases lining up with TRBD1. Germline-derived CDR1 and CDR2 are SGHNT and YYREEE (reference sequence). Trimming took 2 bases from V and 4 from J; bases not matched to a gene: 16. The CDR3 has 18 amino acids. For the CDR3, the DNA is TGTGCCAGCAGCTTTGGGTCCGGGACAGGAACGCCGCCCTATGGCTACACCTTC. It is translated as CASSFGSGTGTPPYGYTF.

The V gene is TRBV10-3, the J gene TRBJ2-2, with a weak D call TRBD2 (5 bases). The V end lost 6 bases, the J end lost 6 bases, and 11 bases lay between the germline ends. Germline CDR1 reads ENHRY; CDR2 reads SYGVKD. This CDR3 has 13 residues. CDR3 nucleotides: TGTGCCATCAGAGACACGGAGGCCGGGGAGCTGTTTTTT. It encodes CAIRDTEAGELFF.

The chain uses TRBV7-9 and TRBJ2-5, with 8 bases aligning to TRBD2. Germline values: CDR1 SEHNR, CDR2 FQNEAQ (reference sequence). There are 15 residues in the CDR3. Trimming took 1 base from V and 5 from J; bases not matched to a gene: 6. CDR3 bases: TGTGCCAGCAGCTTAGACGGGAGGGCTGCTGAGACCCAGTACTTC. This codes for CASSLDGRAAETQYF.

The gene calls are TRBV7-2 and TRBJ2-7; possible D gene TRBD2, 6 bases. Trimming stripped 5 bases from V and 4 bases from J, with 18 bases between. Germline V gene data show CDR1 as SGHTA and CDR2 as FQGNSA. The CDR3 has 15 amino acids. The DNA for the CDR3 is TGTGCCAGCAGCCCCTCCCGGCTAGCGCATTACGAGCAGTACGTC. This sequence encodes CASSPSRLAHYEQYV.

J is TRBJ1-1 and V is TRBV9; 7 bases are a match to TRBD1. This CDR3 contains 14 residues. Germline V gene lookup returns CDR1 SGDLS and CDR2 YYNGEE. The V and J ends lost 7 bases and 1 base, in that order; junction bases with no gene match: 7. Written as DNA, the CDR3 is TGTGCCAGCCCCCAAGACAGGGAGAACACTGAAGCTTTCTTT. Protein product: CASPQDRENTEAFF.

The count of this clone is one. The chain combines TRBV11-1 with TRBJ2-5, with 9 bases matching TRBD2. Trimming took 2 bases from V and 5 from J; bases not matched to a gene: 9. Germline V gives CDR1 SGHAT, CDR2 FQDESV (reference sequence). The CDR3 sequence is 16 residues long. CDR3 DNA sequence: TGTGCCAGCAGCTTAAACTCAGCGGGGGGCCGGGAGACCCAGTACTTC. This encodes CASSLNSAGGRETQYF.

CDR3 amino acids: CASSEDRRYGYTF. CDR3 nucleotide sequence: TGTGCCAGCAGTGAAGACAGGCGCTATGGCTACACCTTC. The rearrangement links TRBV6-1 to TRBJ1-2, with D maybe TRBD1 (5 bases). The CDR3 is 13 residues long. CDR1 is MNHNS and CDR2 is SASEGT in the germline V gene. V shed 1 base and J shed 4 bases, with 7 bases lying between them.